The 29 T cell receptor beta chains in this list originate from one sample, sequenced in a study of tumor-infiltrating lymphocytes in primary liver carcinoma. The source material, about 17-31 mg of unsorted bulk tissue, was used to co-extract RNA and DNA. Constant-region priming of roughly 500 ng total RNA yielded TCR beta cDNA. Three nested multiplex PCR rounds of slightly modified ARM-PCR generated TCR beta libraries. PCR rounds one and two used TRBV1-TRBV30 forward primers with a C-beta reverse primer for about 9 cycles each. TCRdb reprocessed the multiplex PCR reads with MiXCR, giving one entry per CDR3 protein. The table records over 95,000 distinct CDR3 sequences, approximately 71% of them present only once. The sample consisted of liver tumor tissue from sampling region 5. The subset is: tumor region T5, tumor centre. These receptors were collected from an older woman with primary liver carcinoma and hepatitis B virus infection.

The V gene is TRBV11-2, the J gene TRBJ2-1, with 7 bases that match TRBD2. This CDR3 contains 17 residues. Per germline, CDR1 SGHAT and CDR2 FQNNGV. The CDR3: CASCRRLVGGPGDEQFF. CDR3 DNA sequence: TGTGCTAGCTGCAGGAGACTAGTGGGAGGGCCGGGGGATGAGCAGTTCTTC.

Turning to this clonotype: As the CDR3 is not closed by the conserved phenylalanine or tryptophan, this likely results from a read error. The rearrangement links TRBV11-3 to TRBJ2-7; 10 positions match TRBD1. The junction had 10 bases not matched to a gene; V was cut back by 5 bases and J by 6 bases. This CDR3 comprises 15 residues. Germline V gives CDR1 SGHNT, CDR2 YENEEA. As DNA, the CDR3 is TGTGCCAGCAGCATAGGGACAGGGGACTCCCTCGAGCAGTACCTC. Translated: CASSIGTGDSLEQYL.

As to this clonotype: Without the conserved terminal phenylalanine or tryptophan, this CDR3 likely stems from a read error. The chain is built from TRBV12-5 and TRBJ2-1; 8 bases align to TRBD2. The CDR3 consists of 14 residues. Germline CDR1 reads LGHNT; CDR2 reads FRNRAP. Trimming removed 5 bases from V and 12 bases from J; junction bases left unmatched: 12. CDR3: CASGTKREKDGQFL. CDR3 in DNA: TGTGCTAGTGGTACAAAGCGGGAGAAGGATGGGCAGTTCCTC.

In the case of this clonotype: Since the CDR3 does not end with the conserved phenylalanine or tryptophan, this likely comes from a read error. The chain couples TRBV5-1 to TRBJ2-1; the D gene is possibly TRBD1 (6 bases). V lost 8 bases, J lost 3 bases, and 21 bases lay in between. This CDR3 is 16 amino acids long. In germline, CDR1 is SGHRS, CDR2 YFSETQ. CDR3 in amino acids: CASSPQGITHYNEQFL. The CDR3, as DNA: TGCGCCAGTAGCCCACAGGGAATCACCCACTACAATGAGCAGTTCCTC.

As to this clonotype: This clone may be a read error of a much larger clone one base away. The chain has TRBV5-4 and TRBJ2-3; TRBD2 matches 7 bases. The CDR3 consists of 17 residues. Germline CDR1 is SGHNT and CDR2 is YYREEE (reference sequence). The CDR3, as DNA: TGTGCCAGCAGCTTGGGCGGCGGGAGCCCCACTTCGGATACGCTGTATTTT. Its protein is CASSLGGGSPTSDTLYF.

V and J are TRBV28 and TRBJ2-1, with D possibly TRBD2 on 5 matching bases. Per the germline V gene, CDR1 is MDHEN and CDR2 is SYDVKM. The CDR3 totals 11 residues. V was trimmed by 8 bases and J by 9 bases, leaving 11 bases between them. CDR3 residues: CASRLEGEQFF. CDR3 in DNA: TGTGCCAGCCGCTTAGAGGGTGAGCAGTTCTTC. The full variable domain, with the rest looked up from reference TRBV28 and TRBJ2-1, is DVKVTQSSRYLVKRTGEKVFLECVQDMDHENMFWYRQDPGLGLRLIYFSYDVKMKEKGDIPEGYSVSREKKERFSLILESASTNQTSMYLCASRLEGEQFFGPGTRLTVL.

Regarding this clonotype: One end of the junction is discordant with germline, which a read error may explain. The genes are TRBV6-1 and TRBJ2-7; D possibly uses TRBD1 or TRBD2 (5 bases each). The CDR3 is 15 amino acids. Looked up from germline, CDR1 is MNHNS and CDR2 is SASEGT. For the CDR3, the DNA is TGTACCATCCGGAGCGGAGGTGACAGAACCTATGAGCAGTACTTC. It yields the protein CTIRSGGDRTYEQYF.

This clonotype was picked up many times. The chain has TRBV6-5 and TRBJ1-2, with a weak D call TRBD1 (5 bases). CDR3 length: 13 residues. CDR1 and CDR2 from the germline V gene are MNHEY and SVGAGI. V dropped 6 bases and J dropped 10 bases, with 18 bases sitting between them. CDR3 sequence: CASSRGTGRDYTF. The CDR3 DNA sequence: TGTGCCAGCAGCCGAGGGACGGGACGAGACTACACCTTC.

A note on this clonotype: The final CDR3 position lacks the conserved phenylalanine or tryptophan, pointing to a likely read error. The chain couples TRBV12-3 or TRBV12-4 to TRBJ1-1; D is ambiguous. The CDR3 loop spans 13 amino acids. CDR3 coding DNA: TGTGCCAGCAGCTTAGCCCGGAACACTGAAGCTTTCCTT. Translating gives CASSLARNTEAFL.

The rearrangement links TRBV7-6 to TRBJ2-1; 10 bases line up with TRBD1. Germline CDR1 SGHVS, CDR2 FNYEAQ. This CDR3 contains 16 residues. V was clipped by 2 bases and J by 6 bases; unmatched bases: 7. The CDR3 region is CASSLIGRTGGNEQFF. The CDR3 region has the DNA TGTGCCAGCAGCTTAATAGGGAGGACAGGGGGCAATGAGCAGTTCTTC.

A word on this clonotype: At one end the junction does not follow the germline gene, possibly because of a read error. This chain uses TRBV24-1 with TRBJ2-1, with D maybe TRBD1 (6 bases). The CDR3 sequence is 16 residues long. Germline assignment: CDR1 KGHDR and CDR2 SFDVKD. The CDR3 sequence: CATSDLARGAYNEHFF. For the CDR3, the DNA is TGTGCCACCAGTGATTTGGCCAGGGGAGCCTACAATGAGCACTTCTTC.

Concerning this clonotype: Because the CDR3 is missing its conserved closing phenylalanine or tryptophan, this is likely a read error. The chain employs TRBV28 and TRBJ2-1; D perhaps matches TRBD2 (6 bases). The CDR3 covers 14 residues. Germline loops: CDR1 MDHEN, CDR2 SYDVKM. The CDR3 reads CASRSGTRYSEQFL. In DNA form, the CDR3 reads TGTGCCAGCAGATCCGGGACTCGCTACAGTGAGCAGTTCCTC.

With respect to this clonotype: One junction end does not reproduce the germline sequence, and a read error may be involved. The V call is TRBV7-8, the J call TRBJ2-1; the match to TRBD2 covers 13 bases. The CDR3 has 15 residues. Germline-derived CDR1 and CDR2 are SGHVS and FQNEAQ. CDR3 amino acids: CVSRCGTSGIHEQFF. The DNA for the CDR3 is TGTGTCAGCAGATGCGGGACTAGCGGGATTCATGAGCAGTTCTTC.

Comment on this clonotype: The junction differs from germline at one of its ends, possibly a read error. The CDR3, as DNA: TGTGCCAGCAGCTCCAACAGGGGAACTAGCAGTTTAACCGGAGAGACCCAGTACTTT. Its protein product is CASSSNRGTSSLTGETQYF. This chain joins TRBV11-3 and TRBJ2-5; possibly TRBD1 for D (7 bases). Germline CDR1 reads SGHNT; CDR2 reads YENEEA. CDR3 length: 19 residues.

This clonotype showed up just once. One end of the junction varies from germline; a read error may be responsible. This sequence joins TRBV29-1 and TRBJ2-1; no clear D. There are 13 residues in the CDR3. Germline V gene lookup returns CDR1 SQVTM and CDR2 ANQGSEA. The CDR3: CGVDDLVYNEQFF. The CDR3 DNA sequence: TGCGGCGTTGACGACCTTGTCTACAATGAGCAGTTCTTT.

The gene calls are TRBV11-2 and TRBJ1-5; 11 bases agree with TRBD1. V gave up 5 bases and J gave up 10 bases; unmatched junction bases: 7. Germline values: CDR1 SGHAT, CDR2 FQNNGV. The CDR3 contains 14 residues. The CDR3 DNA follows: TGTGCCAGCAGCATGGGACAGGGGGGGGACCCCCAGCATTTT. Its protein is CASSMGQGGDPQHF.

This clonotype was seen just once. This may be a read error, as it is one base from a much larger clone. The J gene is TRBJ1-6, the V gene TRBV30; D is unclear. Germline loops: CDR1 GTSNPN, CDR2 SVGIG (reference sequence). The V end was cut by 0 bases, the J end by 17 bases, with 20 bases between. This CDR3 comprises 14 residues. The CDR3 sequence is CAWSVLHQSLAFHF. CDR3 in DNA: TGTGCCTGGAGTGTACTTCATCAGTCGTTAGCCTTCCACTTT.

Turning to this clonotype: At one end, the junction sequence differs from germline, possibly due to a read error. The V gene is TRBV2, the J gene TRBJ2-6, with TRBD1 as a possible D gene (6 bases). CDR3 length equals 16 residues. Germline loops: CDR1 SNHLY, CDR2 FYNNEI. Here the CDR3 reads CASSKRGGSGANVLTF. The CDR3 bases are TGTGCTAGCAGCAAGAGAGGGGGCTCTGGGGCCAACGTCCTGACTTTC.

V is TRBV30 and J is TRBJ1-5; 9 nucleotides line up with TRBD1. The trim removed 0 bases at V and 4 bases at J, leaving 7 bases unmatched. Germline V CDR1 and CDR2: GTSNPN, SVGIG (reference sequence). The CDR3 is 16 amino acids. Written as DNA, the CDR3 is TGTGCCTGGAGTGTAAGGACAGGGGATGGTAATCAGCCCCAGCATTTT. Residues: CAWSVRTGDGNQPQHF.

This clonotype has only a few counts. A much bigger clone sits one base away, suggesting this may be a read error. The gene calls are TRBV12-3 or TRBV12-4 and TRBJ2-5; 9 bases are shared with TRBD1. CDR3 length equals 15 residues. The V gene end was trimmed by 5 bases and the J gene end by 4 bases; junction bases not matched to a gene: 8. CDR3 in DNA: TGTGCCAGCAGTCGAGGGACAGGGACACTAGAGACCCAGTACTTC. It translates to CASSRGTGTLETQYF.

A word on this clonotype: The conserved phenylalanine or tryptophan normally closing the CDR3 is absent here, so this likely arose from a read error. The chain's CDR3 is CASSFTLGGDGYTL. Written as DNA, the CDR3 is TGTGCCAGCAGCTTCACACTGGGGGGGGATGGCTACACCCTC. This chain links TRBV11-2 with TRBJ1-2, with D perhaps TRBD1 (5 bases). CDR1 SGHAT and CDR2 FQNNGV come from the germline V gene. V was shortened by 3 bases and J by 6 bases, with 14 bases between the two germline ends. CDR3 length: 14 residues.

V is TRBV29-1 and J is TRBJ1-2; D possibly corresponds to TRBD1 (5 bases). The CDR3 contains 14 residues. Trimming shortened V by 8 bases and J by 3 bases, and 19 bases separated the two germline ends. CDR1 and CDR2 from the germline V gene are SQVTM and ANQGSEA. The DNA for the CDR3 is TGCAGCACTGGGGGTGAACAAAAGGACTATGGCTACACCTTC. It is translated as CSTGGEQKDYGYTF.

To note about this clonotype: Mismatch with germline at one junction end may stem from a read error. V is TRBV5-4 and J is TRBJ2-5, with D perhaps matching TRBD2 (7 bases). The CDR3 length is 14 residues. Germline CDR1 SGHNT, CDR2 YYREEE (reference sequence). For the CDR3, the DNA is TGTGCTAGCAGCTTAAGGGGGAGGGGAGAGTCCCAGTACTTC. Translating it yields CASSLRGRGESQYF. Together with reference TRBV5-4 and TRBJ2-5, the CDR3 gives the full variable domain: ETGVTQSPTHLIKTRGQQVTLRCSSQSGHNTVSWYQQALGQGPQFIFQYYREEENGRGNFPPRFSGLQFPNYSSELNVNALELDDSALYLCASSLRGRGESQYFGPGTRLLVL.

The V call is TRBV6-5, the J call TRBJ1-6; TRBD1 might be the D (6 bases). CDR1 MNHEY and CDR2 SVGAGI come from the germline V gene. The CDR3 runs 17 residues. Trimming shortened V by 10 bases and J by 0 bases, and 19 bases separated the two germline ends. CDR3 amino acids: CATYPRTVNSYNSPLHF. CDR3 sequence (DNA): TGTGCCACCTACCCCAGGACAGTGAACTCCTATAATTCACCCCTCCACTTT.

This clonotype was observed a handful of times. The chain uses TRBV20-1 and TRBJ1-2, with TRBD1 identical over 10 bases. CDR3 length: 11 amino acids. Germline V gene data show CDR1 as DFQATT and CDR2 as SNEGSKA (reference sequence). CDR3 amino acids: CGTGDNYGYTF. The CDR3 region has the DNA TGCGGGACAGGGGATAACTATGGCTACACCTTC.

This clonotype was counted a few times. Since a much larger clone is just one base distant, this may be a read error. V gene TRBV6-1 combines with J gene TRBJ2-7, with TRBD1 matching 10 bases. CDR1 MNHNS and CDR2 SASEGT come from the germline V gene. CDR3 length: 13 amino acids. The CDR3 here is CASSRDRGYERYF. The DNA for the CDR3 is TGTGCCAGCAGCCGGGACAGGGGTTACGAGCGGTACTTC.

In its sample, this clonotype is medium-sized. This chain joins TRBV11-2 and TRBJ2-7; D is ambiguous. The CDR3 has 13 amino acids. V was shortened by 0 bases and J by 7 bases, with 10 bases between the two germline ends. The germline V gene encodes CDR1 SGHAT and CDR2 FQNNGV. The CDR3 loop reads CASSLEILGEQYF. Here the CDR3 DNA reads TGTGCCAGCAGCTTAGAGATCTTAGGGGAGCAGTACTTC.

Turning to this clonotype: Since a much larger clone is just one base distant, this may be a read error. This chain connects TRBV28 to TRBJ1-2, with D possibly TRBD1 on 5 matching bases. The V gene's germline CDR1 is MDHEN and CDR2 SYDVKM. The CDR3 contains 12 residues. The CDR3, as DNA: TGTGCCACCTGGGGGATTAACAATGGCTACACCTTC. Amino acids: CATWGINNGYTF.

Comment on this clonotype: One junction end disagrees with the germline gene, perhaps due to a read error. The chain uses TRBV11-1 and TRBJ2-7; 8 bases map to TRBD2. This CDR3 is built from 14 residues. Germline CDR1 reads SGHAT; CDR2 reads FQDESV (reference sequence). The CDR3 loop reads CASSSGSGNYEQNF. CDR3 DNA: TGCGCCAGCAGCTCAGGTAGCGGGAACTACGAGCAGAACTTC. Looking up the rest from reference TRBV11-1 and TRBJ2-7 gives the full variable domain: EAEVAQSPRYKITEKSQAVAFWCDPISGHATLYWYRQILGQGPELLVQFQDESVVDDSQLPKDRFSAERLKGVDSTLKIQPAELGDSAMYLCASSSGSGNYEQNFGPGTRLTVT.